This T cell receptor (beta chain) was identified during a study of PD-L1 blockade in urothelial cancer (dated by TCRdb to the late 2010s). A note on the overall study: All patients started therapy in the mid-2010s and received atezolizumab 1,200 mg intravenously every 3 weeks. About 90% of the 29 patients were identified as males with urothelial cancer of bladder origin, and a prior smoking history was reported by 18 of 29 patients. An ECOG performance status of 0 or 1 was recorded for the patients, and 0 to 3 prior chemotherapy regimens had been received by the patients. Blood samples were analyzed 3 weeks after the start of treatment (second dose) and 6 weeks after the start of treatment. A median of 141,255 T cells and 83,000 or so unique TCRs was obtained from blood samples, and a median clonality of approximately 0.077 was observed. The study, an exploratory multi-omic analysis, examined somatic, immune and clinical correlates of response to PD-L1 blockade with atezolizumab in urothelial cancer. Pretreatment tumor samples, along with matched peripheral blood serially collected before and after atezolizumab treatment, were subjected to TCR sequencing. Durable clinical benefit was defined as progression-free survival longer than 6 months, and TCR features were also tested against progression-free and overall survival. In the same patients, pretreatment tumors underwent whole exome sequencing and RNA sequencing in addition to TCR sequencing. Durable clinical benefit was achieved by nine patients and was not achieved by 20 patients. Pretreatment blood TCR-seq was available for around 29 patients, at least one posttreatment blood collection was obtained for roughly 25 patients, and tumor TCR-seq was available for roughly 25 patients. General findings and caveats noted by the study authors: Because of the small sample size (n ≈ 29) and the many exploratory analyses performed, the results are intended to be regarded as hypothesis-generating. A pretreatment peripheral blood TCR clonality below the median was linked to improved progression-free and overall survival. Among patients with durable benefit, tumor-associated TCR clones showed greater expansion in peripheral blood 3 weeks after treatment started (n = 22, p = 0.022).

The germline V gene sets CDR1 to SGHTA and CDR2 to FQGNSA. The CDR3, cysteine through phenylalanine, is 13 amino acids long. The CDR3 DNA has 39 bases and is translated from base 1. Deletion took 1 base off V and 7 bases off J, with a span of 10 bases between the germline ends. A word on this clone: Its antigen is not yet known. One base away there is no much larger clone; base qualities are not given.

Synthetic TCR analog templates were spiked into each PCR so that absolute template abundance could be estimated from read counts. Using the immunoSEQ assay, TCRbeta CDR3 regions were amplified from genomic DNA with bias-controlled V and J gene primers. Sequencing of rearranged TCRbeta segments was performed at approximately 20X coverage. The original pipeline was this. Sequencing errors were corrected by clustering and CDR3s were annotated against IMGT to assign V, D and J genes. Out-of-frame and stop-codon sequences were excluded, and only productive TCRbeta rearrangements were used in downstream analyses. To compute clonality, Shannon entropy was normalized by the log of the number of unique productive sequences and then subtracted from one. Clones differing between time points or between blood and tumor were identified using Fisher's exact test with Benjamini-Hochberg correction, with an adjusted p below 0.01 applied as the threshold. The clones in this table, taken by TCRdb from immuneACCESS, are in-frame only. Not every clone is retained; where verified, under half of the shortfall comes from an unresolved V gene, and the cause of the rest is unknown. Clonal size and the V and J genes are those of that table, whereas D and trimming came from the DNA. This sample lists more than 55,000 clones; about 81% were detected once. The ten top clones hold over 1.5% of the sample.

This specimen's time point label, interpreted: pretreatment peripheral blood. The cohort included under 35 patients with locally advanced or metastatic urothelial carcinoma who were treated at Memorial Sloan Kettering on a trial protocol. Peripheral blood mononuclear cells were collected from each patient pretreatment and during treatment, giving between 1 and 8 total time points per patient. The Qiagen DNeasy Blood extraction kit was used to purify genomic DNA from total PBMCs and tumor samples. PBMCs were collected pretreatment and during treatment, and were isolated and stored as previously described.

The rearrangement joined TRBV7-2 to TRBJ1-1; there is no confident call for the D gene. This sequence originates from a man in his sixties or seventies with urothelial cancer. The sample here was PBMCs, taken around atezolizumab (anti-PD-L1) treatment. The base sequence is TGTGCCAGCAGCTTAGACAGAGCAGATGAAGCTTTCTTT. It specifies CASSLDRADEAFF.